These 8 T cell receptor beta chains came from one sample sequenced in a study of post-analysis software for immune sequencing data. The study, taken as a whole, reports: Patients carried five TRBV segments more frequently than controls did, and TRBV5-6, TRBV5-1 and TRBV20-1 were among them.

Their antigens remain unidentified. Included in the TCR beta cDNA libraries were unique molecular identifiers. TCRdb re-derived calls from the PCR reads in MiXCR, one entry per CDR3 protein. In the table there are about 820,000 distinct CDR3 sequences, 53% of which are singletons. The specimen was blood. Every receptor here comes from a girl aged 10-17 years with multiple sclerosis.

This sequence joins TRBV18 and TRBJ2-3, with D hard to call. The length of the CDR3 is 10 residues. The V and J ends lost 5 bases and 7 bases respectively, with 4 bases between them. Germline CDR1 KGHSH, CDR2 LQKENI. The CDR3 is CASSENTQYF. In DNA form, the CDR3 reads TGTGCCAGCTCAGAGAATACGCAGTATTTT.

In this sample, this clonotype turned up once. The chain has TRBV5-1 and TRBJ2-2, with 8 bases matching TRBD2. With 0 bases clipped from V and 7 bases from J, the junction kept 8 bases outside the gene matches. The germline V gene has CDR1 SGHRS and CDR2 YFSETQ. The CDR3 totals 16 residues. The CDR3, as DNA: TGCGCCAGCAGCTTGGAGTTAGCGGGAATTGACGGGGAGCTGTTTTTT. It yields the protein CASSLELAGIDGELFF.

The chain is built from TRBV5-1 and TRBJ2-1; D is possibly TRBD1 (7 bases). The CDR3 sequence is 15 residues long. V was trimmed by 4 bases and J by 4 bases, leaving 15 bases between them. Germline CDR1 is SGHRS and CDR2 is YFSETQ. The CDR3 nucleotides read TGCGCCAGCAGCCGGAGGGGGCCCCCATACAATGAGCAGTTCTTC. Translating gives CASSRRGPPYNEQFF. The full variable domain, rest sourced from reference TRBV5-1 and TRBJ2-1, is KAGVTQTPRYLIKTRGQQVTLSCSPISGHRSVSWYQQTPGQGLQFLFEYFSETQRNKGNFPGRFSGRQFSNSRSEMNVSTLELGDSALYLCASSRRGPPYNEQFFGPGTRLTVL.

The chain uses TRBV6-1 and TRBJ2-5, with D possibly being TRBD1 (6 bases). The CDR3 consists of 13 residues. The V gene's germline CDR1 is MNHNS and CDR2 SASEGT. Deletions cut 3 bases from V and 8 bases from J, with 13 bases between. CDR3 sequence (DNA): TGTGCCAGCAGTGATGAGACAGGCTATACCCAGTACTTC. Amino acids: CASSDETGYTQYF.

Only a few counts were recorded for this clonotype. The rearrangement joins TRBV11-2 to TRBJ2-7; 7 bases are shared with TRBD2. After removal of 5 bases from V and 4 bases from J, the junction contained 14 bases not matched to a gene. This CDR3 has 16 amino acids. Germline CDR1 SGHAT, CDR2 FQNNGV. The DNA of the CDR3 is TGTGCCAGCAGCACAAGCGGGACGGCACTCCGTTACGAGCAGTACTTC. Translation: CASSTSGTALRYEQYF. Complete variable domain (other parts from reference TRBV11-2 and TRBJ2-7): EAGVAQSPRYKIIEKRQSVAFWCNPISGHATLYWYQQILGQGPKLLIQFQNNGVVDDSQLPKDRFSAERLKGVDSTLKIQPAKLEDSAVYLCASSTSGTALRYEQYFGPGTRLTVT.

The chain couples TRBV29-1 to TRBJ2-7; D perhaps matches TRBD2 (5 bases). From germline, CDR1 is SQVTM and CDR2 ANQGSEA. With 4 bases removed from V and 5 bases from J, the gap between germline ends came to 9 bases. The CDR3 extends over 11 amino acids. In nucleotides, the CDR3 is TGCAGCGTTGTGCGGGCCGACGAGCAGTACTTC. Protein: CSVVRADEQYF.

V gene TRBV7-9 combines with J gene TRBJ2-7; 8 bases map to TRBD2. The CDR3 length is 14 residues. Germline CDR1 SEHNR, CDR2 FQNEAQ (reference sequence). The V segment lost 5 bases and the J segment 6 bases; nucleotides outside the gene matches: 9. CDR3 DNA sequence: TGTGCCAGCAGCCTCGTATTAGCGGGATTCGAGCAGTACTTC. Residues: CASSLVLAGFEQYF.

This sequence joins TRBV6-5 and TRBJ1-5, with D unclear. The CDR3 has 15 amino acids. Germline lookup yields CDR1 MNHEY and CDR2 SVGAGI. The V end lost 2 bases, the J end lost 2 bases, and 10 bases lay between the germline ends. The CDR3 DNA follows: TGTGCCAGCAGTTACACCAACGTCGGCAATCAGCCCCAGCATTTT. Its protein is CASSYTNVGNQPQHF.